What follows are 32 T cell receptor beta chains derived from one specimen sequenced in a study of T-cell memory formation after mild COVID-19 (dated by TCRdb to about 2021). The library was obtained by 5' RACE. The run used an Illumina NovaSeq 6000. TCRdb's own reprocessing of the public reads used fastp at Q25 and MiXCR and kept productive beta chains. Each entry is one CDR3 protein sequence, shown with its most common DNA and genes. This sample gives 550,000 to 600,000 distinct CDR3 sequences in total; less than 25% of them show up just once. In total, the top ten clones hold approximately 8.4% of the sample. Sequencing was performed on PBMCs or a T cell subset sorted from them (not recorded which). The receptor source for this set is an adult woman who had mild COVID-19 (a few samples of this study predate the infection). The sample titles of this study are shuffled in the database, so cell type and time point are left out; the donor was told from shared clones.

The chain employs TRBV6-5 and TRBJ2-7; 8 bases agree with TRBD1. J was trimmed by 5 bases and V by 2 bases; bases with no gene match: 2. The CDR3 has 13 residues. Germline CDR1 and CDR2: MNHEY and SVGAGI. The DNA for the CDR3 is TGTGCCAGCAGTTACGACAGGGGAAACGAGCAGTACTTC. It is translated as CASSYDRGNEQYF.

The chain employs TRBV6-2 or TRBV6-3 and TRBJ2-5, with TRBD2 identical over 8 bases. V was pared by 6 bases and J by 5 bases, with 11 bases of the junction left unmatched. The CDR3 loop spans 15 amino acids. Germline V CDR1 and CDR2: MNHEY, SVGEGT. The CDR3: CASSFVTGGIETQYF. DNA for the CDR3: TGTGCCAGCAGCTTCGTGACGGGAGGGATTGAGACCCAGTACTTC.

This clonotype has a handful of counts. The chain has TRBV5-4 and TRBJ2-1, with D possibly being TRBD1 (6 bases). The V and J ends lost 4 bases and 6 bases respectively, with 17 bases between them. CDR3 length equals 15 residues. CDR1 is SGHNT and CDR2 is YYREEE in the germline V gene (reference sequence). CDR3 sequence reads: CASSLGQGFFNEQFF. The CDR3 bases are TGTGCCAGCAGCCTGGGGCAGGGGTTTTTCAATGAGCAGTTCTTC.

This clonotype was observed a handful of times. V is TRBV20-1 and J is TRBJ2-3; perhaps TRBD2 as D (5 bases). Per the germline V gene, CDR1 is DFQATT and CDR2 is SNEGSKA (reference sequence). The CDR3 totals 14 residues. Trimming pared 6 bases from V and 6 bases from J, leaving 19 bases between. The DNA for the CDR3 is TGCAGTGCCCCCCCAGAGGGCCCGGGGGATACGCAGTATTTT. Its protein product is CSAPPEGPGDTQYF.

This chain joins TRBV7-2 and TRBJ1-2; 9 bases align to TRBD1. The CDR3 has 15 amino acids. V was clipped by 1 base and J by 8 bases; unmatched bases: 8. Germline V CDR1 and CDR2: SGHTA, FQGNSA. The DNA for the CDR3 is TGTGCCAGCAGCTTAGTGGGGACAGGGAAAGAAGGCTACACCTTC. Amino acid sequence: CASSLVGTGKEGYTF. Drawing the rest from reference TRBV7-2 and TRBJ1-2, the complete variable domain is GAGVSQSPSNKVTEKGKDVELRCDPISGHTALYWYRQSLGQGLEFLIYFQGNSAPDKSGLPSDRFSAERTGGSVSTLTIQRTQQEDSAVYLCASSLVGTGKEGYTFGSGTRLTVV.

This clonotype was observed once. The chain carries TRBV29-1 and TRBJ2-7; a possible D gene is TRBD1 (5 bases). The germline CDR1 and CDR2 sequences are SQVTM and ANQGSEA. The length of the CDR3 is 14 residues. V was clipped by 2 bases and J by 2 bases, with 13 bases between them. The chain's CDR3 is CSVELSQGAYEQYF. The CDR3 DNA reads TGCAGCGTTGAACTCAGCCAAGGGGCCTACGAGCAGTACTTC.

V gene TRBV27 combines with J gene TRBJ2-7; a possible D gene is TRBD2 (5 bases). This CDR3 spans 16 amino acids. CDR1 is MNHEY and CDR2 is SMNVEV in the germline V gene (reference sequence). Trimming pared 5 bases from V and 0 bases from J, leaving 17 bases between. The CDR3 sequence: CASSPRLVGSSYEQYF. The DNA of the CDR3 is TGTGCCAGCAGTCCCCGGTTAGTGGGGAGCTCCTACGAGCAGTACTTC.

V is TRBV15 and J is TRBJ2-2, with D perhaps assigned TRBD1 or TRBD2 (5 bases each). The V and J ends lost 3 bases and 0 bases respectively, with 11 bases between them. This CDR3 spans 16 amino acids. Germline lookup yields CDR1 LNHNV and CDR2 YYDKDF (reference sequence). Here the CDR3 DNA reads TGTGCCACCAGCAGCGAGGGGAATGCGAACACCGGGGAGCTGTTTTTT. This gives the protein CATSSEGNANTGELFF.

This chain connects TRBV3-1 to TRBJ1-1; a possible D gene is TRBD1 (6 bases). Trimming left V 3 bases short and J 10 bases short, with 15 bases between. Germline CDR1 reads LGHDT; CDR2 reads YNNKEL (reference sequence). This CDR3 is built from 13 residues. CDR3 residues: CASSHDRSGGAFF. In nucleotides, the CDR3 is TGTGCCAGCAGCCACGACAGGTCGGGGGGAGCTTTCTTT.

This clonotype was seen at least ten times. The CDR3 DNA is TGCAGCGTTGTTTCGGCCGGGGAGCTGTTTTTT. This sequence encodes CSVVSAGELFF. The chain uses TRBV29-1 and TRBJ2-2, with D hard to call. The V and J ends lost 4 bases and 6 bases respectively, with 6 bases between them. Germline V gene lookup returns CDR1 SQVTM and CDR2 ANQGSEA. The CDR3 is 11 residues long.

The rearrangement links TRBV11-3 to TRBJ1-2, with TRBD1 as a possible D gene (6 bases). V shed 6 bases and J shed 0 bases, with 20 bases lying between them. CDR1 and CDR2 from the germline V gene are SGHNT and YENEEA. The length of the CDR3 is 17 residues. The CDR3 region has the DNA TGTGCCAGCAGTTCCAAAACCGGGACACCACCTAACTATGGCTACACCTTC. Its protein product is CASSSKTGTPPNYGYTF.

The chain links TRBV29-1 to TRBJ1-1, with TRBD1 as a possible D gene (5 bases). The germline V and J ends were trimmed by 3 bases and 6 bases, with 14 bases remaining between them. CDR3 size: 13 residues. Germline assignment: CDR1 SQVTM and CDR2 ANQGSEA. For the CDR3, the DNA is TGCAGCGTTGATCAATGGGGGACCGCTGAAGCTTTCTTT. Translating it yields CSVDQWGTAEAFF.

The chain is built from TRBV7-9 and TRBJ2-5; D gene ambiguous. Germline V gene lookup returns CDR1 SEHNR and CDR2 FQNEAQ (reference sequence). There are 13 residues in the CDR3. V was trimmed by 3 bases and J by 2 bases, leaving 7 bases between them. CDR3 region: CASSFPWQETQYF. CDR3 coding DNA: TGTGCCAGCAGCTTTCCCTGGCAAGAGACCCAGTACTTC.

The V and J genes are TRBV6-5 and TRBJ2-1; 8 positions agree with TRBD2. Trimming at V came to 5 bases and at J to 0 bases, leaving 6 bases not matched to a gene. This CDR3 comprises 16 residues. In germline, CDR1 is MNHEY, CDR2 SVGAGI. DNA of the CDR3: TGTGCCAGCAGTCCATTAGCGGGACACTCCTACAATGAGCAGTTCTTC. This translates into CASSPLAGHSYNEQFF.

The V and J genes are TRBV28 and TRBJ2-7, with unresolved D. This CDR3 has 11 residues. The ends were cut back, 7 bases at V and 8 bases at J, with 12 bases in the middle. Germline-derived CDR1 and CDR2 are MDHEN and SYDVKM. CDR3 residues: CASTDLSQQYF. The CDR3 nucleotides are TGTGCCAGCACCGACCTTAGCCAGCAGTACTTC. Based on the CDR3 plus reference TRBV28 and TRBJ2-7, the full variable domain is DVKVTQSSRYLVKRTGEKVFLECVQDMDHENMFWYRQDPGLGLRLIYFSYDVKMKEKGDIPEGYSVSREKKERFSLILESASTNQTSMYLCASTDLSQQYFGPGTRLTVT.

This clonotype was recorded a few times. The rearrangement joins TRBV15 to TRBJ1-5; D not resolved. This CDR3 region has 15 residues. Germline assignment: CDR1 LNHNV and CDR2 YYDKDF (reference sequence). The germline V and J ends were trimmed by 7 bases and 0 bases, with 13 bases remaining between them. CDR3 bases: TGTGCCACCACCGGTGGCCCATATAGCAATCAGCCCCAGCATTTT. This codes for CATTGGPYSNQPQHF.

This clonotype has just a few counts. J is TRBJ2-7 and V is TRBV12-3 or TRBV12-4; D may be TRBD2 (5 bases). With 3 bases removed from V and 7 bases from J, the gap between germline ends came to 16 bases. There are 14 residues in the CDR3. The CDR3, as DNA: TGTGCCAGCAGTTTCGCCGGCCCCTCGGGGGAGCAGTACTTC. Protein: CASSFAGPSGEQYF.

This clonotype was counted a few times. This chain connects TRBV12-3 or TRBV12-4 to TRBJ2-5, with D perhaps matching TRBD2 (6 bases). This CDR3 has 14 amino acids. V dropped 6 bases and J dropped 5 bases, with 16 bases sitting between them. This chain's CDR3 is CASSPRTGGETQYF. CDR3 nucleotide sequence: TGTGCCAGCAGCCCCCGAACCGGAGGGGAGACCCAGTACTTC.

The rearrangement links TRBV7-9 to TRBJ1-4; no firm D call. Trimming cost V 6 bases and J 0 bases, with 8 bases left between them. The germline gives CDR1 SEHNR, CDR2 FQNEAQ (reference sequence). The length of the CDR3 is 14 residues. Here the CDR3 reads CASRYTSTNEKLFF. CDR3 nucleotides: TGTGCCAGCAGATATACCTCAACTAATGAAAAACTGTTTTTT.

The V and J genes are TRBV19 and TRBJ1-5; D ambiguous. Germline-derived CDR1 and CDR2 are LNHDA and SQIVND (reference sequence). V was clipped by 6 bases and J by 0 bases, with 12 bases between them. This CDR3 is 15 amino acids long. The CDR3 DNA sequence: TGTGCCAGTAGAGTTAGAGTCGATAGCAATCAGCCCCAGCATTTT. Its translation is CASRVRVDSNQPQHF.

In its sample, this clonotype was seen many times. This chain links TRBV5-1 with TRBJ1-4; tentatively, D is TRBD1 (6 bases). The germline V gene has CDR1 SGHRS and CDR2 YFSETQ. Trimming pared 4 bases from V and 2 bases from J, leaving 12 bases between. The CDR3 has 15 amino acids. Written as DNA, the CDR3 is TGCGCCAGCAGCCAGGGGAGGGGGACTAATGAAAAACTGTTTTTT. Its translation is CASSQGRGTNEKLFF.

This clonotype occurred a few times. The chain combines TRBV19 with TRBJ1-6; tentative D call: TRBD1 (5 bases). This CDR3 contains 14 residues. The V end lost 10 bases, the J end lost 6 bases, and 16 bases lay between the germline ends. Per the germline V gene, CDR1 is LNHDA and CDR2 is SQIVND (reference sequence). The chain's CDR3 is CATTTGVSNSPLHF. CDR3 bases: TGTGCCACCACGACGGGGGTTAGTAATTCACCCCTCCACTTT.

This chain joins TRBV7-9 and TRBJ2-5; 14 positions match TRBD2. From germline, CDR1 is SEHNR and CDR2 FQNEAQ (reference sequence). With 5 bases clipped from V and 7 bases from J, the junction kept 15 bases outside the gene matches. The CDR3 extends over 18 amino acids. The CDR3 protein is CASSVPGLAGVLGGTQYF. Here the CDR3 DNA reads TGTGCCAGCAGCGTACCGGGACTAGCGGGAGTCTTGGGAGGGACCCAGTACTTC.

This chain uses TRBV7-9 with TRBJ2-5, with TRBD2 matching over 9 bases. Losses at the gene ends were 5 bases for V and 2 bases for J; bases not matched to a gene: 6. CDR1 is SEHNR and CDR2 is FQNEAQ in the germline V gene (reference sequence). The CDR3 runs 15 residues. The CDR3 DNA follows: TGTGCCAGCAGCACGCGGGGGGGGCCGCAAGAGACCCAGTACTTC. Amino acids: CASSTRGGPQETQYF.

This clonotype was seen only a few times. The chain is built from TRBV29-1 and TRBJ2-1; TRBD1 agrees at 7 bases. CDR1 is SQVTM and CDR2 is ANQGSEA in the germline V gene. CDR3 length: 15 residues. The junction had 7 bases not matched to a gene; V was cut back by 2 bases and J by 3 bases. CDR3 coding DNA: TGCAGCGTTGAACCCCGGGACAGTGACTACAATGAGCAGTTCTTC. Translated, it gives CSVEPRDSDYNEQFF.

This clonotype was seen ten or more times. The V gene is TRBV20-1, the J gene TRBJ2-2; D possibly uses TRBD1 or TRBD2 (5 bases each). The CDR3 is 14 amino acids. Trimming took 0 bases from V and 8 from J, leaving 13 bases between them. From germline, CDR1 is DFQATT and CDR2 SNEGSKA (reference sequence). CDR3 sequence: CSARDPGPKGELFF. CDR3 sequence (DNA): TGCAGTGCTAGAGACCCGGGACCCAAGGGGGAGCTGTTTTTT.

This clonotype has more than one count but fewer than ten. This sequence joins TRBV19 and TRBJ1-1; D may be TRBD1 (5 bases). CDR1 is LNHDA, CDR2 SQIVND, per germline (reference sequence). CDR3 size: 12 residues. The ends were cut back, 3 bases at V and 7 bases at J, with 9 bases in the middle. CDR3 coding DNA: TGTGCCAGTAGTATCCCGACAGTTGAAGCTTTCTTT. Amino acid sequence: CASSIPTVEAFF.

The CDR3, as DNA: TGCAGTGCGAGAAAGCGGGGGGGCGCAAACACTGAAGCTTTCTTT. Protein sequence: CSARKRGGANTEAFF. This chain uses TRBV20-1 with TRBJ1-1; weak D call: TRBD1 (6 bases). Germline CDR1 is DFQATT and CDR2 is SNEGSKA (reference sequence). The V end was cut by 6 bases, the J end by 2 bases, with 19 bases between. There are 15 residues in the CDR3.

The J gene is TRBJ2-2, the V gene TRBV24-1; no definite D call. Looked up from germline, CDR1 is KGHDR and CDR2 is SFDVKD. The length of the CDR3 is 15 residues. Trimming took off 3 bases at V and 5 bases at J, with 12 bases between the two ends. Written as DNA, the CDR3 is TGTGCCACCAGTGATGCGCCTCCGAGTACCGGGGAGCTGTTTTTT. Residues: CATSDAPPSTGELFF.

V gene TRBV14 combines with J gene TRBJ2-7; 7 bases align to TRBD2. Losses at the gene ends were 6 bases for V and 2 bases for J; bases not matched to a gene: 7. Germline V gives CDR1 SGHDN, CDR2 FVKESK. The CDR3 loop spans 14 amino acids. The CDR3 sequence: CASRGGSPPYEQYF. DNA for the CDR3: TGTGCCAGCAGGGGAGGGAGTCCCCCCTACGAGCAGTACTTC.

The J gene is TRBJ2-1, the V gene TRBV6-1, with D perhaps TRBD2 (6 bases). CDR1 MNHNS and CDR2 SASEGT come from the germline V gene. Trimming shortened V by 4 bases and J by 3 bases, and 16 bases separated the two germline ends. The CDR3 is made up of 16 amino acids. CDR3 in amino acids: CASSARLGTLYNEQFF. The CDR3 bases are TGTGCCAGCAGTGCCCGACTAGGAACACTCTACAATGAGCAGTTCTTC.

V is TRBV4-2 and J is TRBJ1-4, with D tentatively TRBD1 (5 bases). The CDR3 spans 15 residues. CDR1 and CDR2 (germline): LGHNA, YNFKEQ. With 1 base removed from V and 8 bases from J, the gap between germline ends came to 14 bases. The chain's CDR3 is CASSQVGGVEEKLFF. The CDR3 DNA sequence: TGTGCCAGCAGCCAAGTTGGGGGGGTTGAAGAAAAACTGTTTTTT.